What follows describes a single TCR beta chain. CDR1 is LGHDT and CDR2 is YNNKEL in the germline V gene (reference sequence). Trimming cost V 4 bases and J 4 bases, with 20 bases left between them. This CDR3 comprises 17 residues. This specimen comes from a study of control samples from healthy donors and cancer patients. Some clones are missing from TCRdb's copy, which holds only in-frame ones; the method was immunoSEQ multiplex PCR. The table shows 80,000 to 85,000 clones, with about 88% occurring only once. This sequence was found in a woman in her 50s in good health. This chain joins TRBV3-1 (or the pseudogene TRBV3-2) and TRBJ2-1; the D call may be TRBD1 or TRBD2 (6 bases each). Material: blood. The CDR3 is CASSRDPPGAKYNEQFF. CDR3 bases: TGTGCCAGCAGCCGAGATCCTCCGGGGGCCAAATACAATGAGCAGTTCTTC.